The source of this T cell receptor (beta chain) is a study of neoadjuvant nivolumab and ipilimumab in lung cancer (dated by TCRdb to the early 2020s). Study-level background: Nivolumab was administered intravenously at 3 mg/kg on days 1, 15 and 29, and in the combination arm ipilimumab 1 mg/kg was added on day 1 only. TCR repertoires were compared between pretherapy (baseline) peripheral blood and tumors resected at surgery after neoadjuvant immune checkpoint blockade. Seven patients had matched pretherapy and resected tumor pairs analyzed, with four treated with nivolumab and three with nivolumab plus ipilimumab. For each study arm, the primary endpoint of the trial was the rate of major pathologic response (MPR) in the intention-to-treat population. A total of roughly 42 patients with operable NSCLC were treated in the trial, with around 23 randomized to nivolumab monotherapy and about 20 randomized to nivolumab plus ipilimumab. Overall study outcomes, separate from this receptor: A small number of samples underwent TCR sequencing. TCR richness and clonality were greater in resected tumors than in tumor-adjacent uninvolved lung, and increases were seen in more dual-therapy-treated tumors. From pretherapy to surgery, tumor T-cell richness and clonality went up in three of three dual-therapy tumors, versus only two of four nivolumab-treated tumors. No significant correlation was found between TCR clonality and pathologic tumor regression, and only a single major-pathologic-response sample was available for the analysis of TCR clonality versus pathologic tumor regression. A positive correlation was observed between pretherapy blood TCR richness and richness in tumors resected after neoadjuvant therapy (Spearman R of about 0.8).

Sample time point, as interpreted from the label and publication: pretherapy, before neoadjuvant immune checkpoint inhibitors. Samples were obtained from the phase 2 randomized NEOSTAR trial, in which neoadjuvant nivolumab or nivolumab plus ipilimumab followed by surgery was tested in operable NSCLC. In regard to this clone: Its cognate antigen has yet to be identified. Qualities for individual bases were not recorded, and no much larger clone is one base off.

From a lookup of the germline V gene (reference sequence), CDR1 and CDR2 are SEHNR and FQNEAQ. Counted from cysteine to phenylalanine, this CDR3 has 15 amino acids. The read is trimmed to its CDR3 DNA, 45 bases read in frame from base 1. Germline trimming amounts to 4 bases on V and 10 bases on J, with 11 as the count of junction bases outside the gene matches. Libraries came from the immunoSEQ multiplex PCR assay. The published analysis was carried out like this. Repertoires were summarized by richness and clonality, and significantly expanded and contracted clones were identified between pre- and post-therapy samples. TCRdb took over this immuneACCESS table, retaining in-frame rearrangements with V and J assigned. Such tables are incomplete; in checked studies, under half of the missing clones stem from an unresolved V gene, and the remainder is unexplained. D and trimming come from the DNA, and the V and J calls and clone size come from that table. The sample yields under 50,000 clones; approximately 90% were counted once. Under 4.5% of the sample belongs to the ten largest clones.

The receptor's source is an adult with non-small cell lung cancer. Some clones in this sample may be carry-over from other donors' samples. The V gene is TRBV7-9 and the J gene is TRBJ1-4, with 8 bases in between that match TRBD1. The source was blood, collected before neoadjuvant nivolumab, alone or with ipilimumab. Here the CDR3 is given as CASSSSGTGFAKLFF. The nucleotide sequence is TGTGCCAGCAGCTCCTCGGGGACAGGTTTCGCAAAACTGTTTTTT. Reference TRBV7-9 and TRBJ1-4 genes cover what lies past the CDR3, so the full variable domain is DTGVSQNPRHKITKRGQNVTFRCDPISEHNRLYWYRQTLGQGPEFLTYFQNEAQLEKSRLLSDRFSAERPKGSFSTLEIQRTEQGDSAMYLCASSSSGTGFAKLFFGSGTQLSVL.